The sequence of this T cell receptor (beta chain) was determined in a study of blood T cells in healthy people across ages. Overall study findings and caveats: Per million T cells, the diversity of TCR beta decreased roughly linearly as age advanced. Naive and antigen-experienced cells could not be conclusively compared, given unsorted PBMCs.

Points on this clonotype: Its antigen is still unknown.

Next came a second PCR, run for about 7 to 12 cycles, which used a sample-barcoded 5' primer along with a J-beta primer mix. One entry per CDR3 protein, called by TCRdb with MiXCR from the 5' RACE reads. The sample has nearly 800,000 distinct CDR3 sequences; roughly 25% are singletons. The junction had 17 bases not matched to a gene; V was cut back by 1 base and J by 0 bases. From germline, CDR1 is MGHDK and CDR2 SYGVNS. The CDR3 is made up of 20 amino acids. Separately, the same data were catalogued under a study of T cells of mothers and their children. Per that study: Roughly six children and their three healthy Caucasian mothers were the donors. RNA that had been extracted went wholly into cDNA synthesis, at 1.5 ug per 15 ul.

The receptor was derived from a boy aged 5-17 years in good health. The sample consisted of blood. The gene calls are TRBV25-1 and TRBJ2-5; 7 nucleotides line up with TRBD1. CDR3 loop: CASSESGETGPLVYQETQYF. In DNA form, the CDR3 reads TGTGCCAGCAGTGAATCCGGGGAGACAGGGCCTTTAGTGTACCAAGAGACCCAGTACTTC.